The entry that follows covers one T cell receptor (beta chain) sequence. Its antigen remains unknown. This sample is part of a study of radiotherapy plus CTLA-4 blockade in lung cancer. Study-level information: With approximately 30% of patients having disease control, objective responses were seen in about 17%.

The study treated chemo-refractory metastatic non-small-cell lung cancer patients with focal radiation plus ipilimumab CTLA-4 blockade. Broader study findings: Peripheral blood showed expansion of tumor-derived TCR clones after radiotherapy and ipilimumab.

The CDR3 consists of 15 residues. From germline, CDR1 is MNHNS and CDR2 SASEGT. Trimming cost V 0 bases and J 1 base, with 7 bases left between them. TCRdb keeps only in-frame clones here, not all; method: immunoSEQ multiplex PCR. The table lists 60,000 to 75,000 clones, approximately 79% of them singletons, with approximately 15% in the top ten. The sequence was collected from a human donor with non-small cell lung cancer whose response to radiotherapy plus ipilimumab could not be evaluated. Some clones in this sample may be carry-over from other donors' samples. V is TRBV6-1 and J is TRBJ1-5; D remains unclear. Sequencing used peripheral blood, obtained from a patient treated with radiotherapy plus ipilimumab. The CDR3 sequence: CASSEAWRSNQPQHF. The DNA for the CDR3 is TGTGCCAGCAGTGAAGCATGGCGGAGCAATCAGCCCCAGCATTTT.